This entry describes one TCR beta chain. Antigen: not known. The V gene's germline CDR1 is SGDLS and CDR2 YYNGEE. The germline V and J ends were trimmed by 0 bases and 7 bases, with 4 bases remaining between them. The CDR3 is 11 residues long. This specimen comes from a study of vaccination effects on CD4 cells after COVID-19. Overall study findings and caveats: There was only 1 of 255 vaccine-induced clones in healthy vaccinees that cross-reacted with common cold coronaviruses.

The protocol was immunoSEQ multiplex PCR, while the TCRdb copy is restricted to in-frame clones and leaves out a portion. The sample lists roughly 56,000 clones, 55% to 85% occurring once. Antigen-specific CD4+ T cells were expanded (with viral peptide pools) by the ViraFEST assay ahead of sequencing. Following 10 days of culture, CD4+ T cells were isolated. Each person got two doses of an mRNA SARS-CoV-2 vaccine, BNT162b2 or mRNA-1273. The healthy vaccine recipients, who had no prior SARS-CoV-2 infection, showed negative nucleocapsid antibodies. The sequenced sample was CD4+ T cells from PBMCs cultured with HCoV-229E spike peptides, obtained after COVID-19 vaccination. The source is a human donor who received a COVID-19 vaccine. The chain couples TRBV9 to TRBJ1-2; D call uncertain. As DNA, the CDR3 is TGTGCCAGCAGCGTAGGGAGTGGCTACACCTTC. Translated: CASSVGSGYTF.